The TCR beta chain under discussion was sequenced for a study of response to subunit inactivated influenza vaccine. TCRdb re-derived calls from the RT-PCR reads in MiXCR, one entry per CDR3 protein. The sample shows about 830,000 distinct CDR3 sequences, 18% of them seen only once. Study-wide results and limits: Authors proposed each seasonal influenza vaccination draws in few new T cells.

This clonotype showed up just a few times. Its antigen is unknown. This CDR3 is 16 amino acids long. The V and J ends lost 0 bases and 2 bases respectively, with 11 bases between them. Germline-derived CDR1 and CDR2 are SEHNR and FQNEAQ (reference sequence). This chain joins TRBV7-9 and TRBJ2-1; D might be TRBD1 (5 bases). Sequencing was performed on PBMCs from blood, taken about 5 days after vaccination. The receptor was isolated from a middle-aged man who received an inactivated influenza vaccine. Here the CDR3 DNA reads TGTGCCAGCAGCTTAGCGAACCAGGGCCCCTACAATGAGCAGTTCTTC. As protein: CASSLANQGPYNEQFF.